This passage covers 21 T cell receptor beta chains from one sample sequenced in a study of T cells in localized non-small cell lung cancer. TCRdb's table, derived via immunoSEQ multiplex PCR, lists solely in-frame clones and lacks some. The sample holds 3,400 or so clones, under 30% seen once. Sequenced material: lung tumor tissue, taken before any cancer treatment. The receptors originated from a woman aged 35 to 70 with stage I lung adenocarcinoma.

The chain carries TRBV23-1 and TRBJ2-7, with a weak D call TRBD2 (7 bases). TRBV23-1 counts as an open reading frame of uncertain function. The CDR3 is 15 amino acids. V lost 7 bases, J lost 5 bases, and 21 bases lay in between. The CDR3 DNA reads as TGCGCCAGCAAGGAAAGGGGGGGCTCCCCGCACGAGCAGTACTTC. Amino acid sequence: CASKERGGSPHEQYF.

This clone turned up a few times. The chain joins TRBV6-8 to TRBJ1-2; no clear D. This CDR3 comprises 17 residues. V was shortened by 0 bases and J by 7 bases, with 21 bases between the two germline ends. Germline loops: CDR1 MNHGY, CDR2 SAAAGT. The CDR3 sequence: CASSYSKVGNQYFGYTF. The CDR3 DNA follows: TGTGCCAGCAGTTACTCGAAAGTGGGGAATCAATACTTTGGCTACACCTTC.

The rearrangement joins TRBV6-8 to TRBJ2-7; no clear D. V lost 5 bases, J lost 6 bases, and 14 bases lay in between. This CDR3 is built from 13 residues. CDR1 is MNHGY and CDR2 is SAAAGT in the germline V gene. The CDR3 DNA reads as TGTGCCAGCAGTCAGACCTACTTGAGCGAGCAGTACTTC. Translating gives CASSQTYLSEQYF.

A few counts support this clone. The rearrangement joins TRBV7-7 to TRBJ2-5; D may match TRBD1 or TRBD2 (5 bases each). Trimming pared 5 bases from V and 1 base from J, leaving 14 bases between. The CDR3 contains 15 residues. Germline V lookup: CDR1 SSHAT, CDR2 FNYEAQ (reference sequence). The CDR3 protein is CASSPGTPLQETQYF. The CDR3 DNA is TGTGCCAGCAGCCCAGGGACCCCGCTCCAAGAGACCCAGTACTTC.

This rearrangement joins TRBV5-1 to TRBJ1-4; D perhaps matches TRBD1 (5 bases). Trimming cost V 0 bases and J 7 bases, with 10 bases left between them. This CDR3 has 14 residues. Germline lookup yields CDR1 SGHRS and CDR2 YFSETQ. The CDR3 nucleotides read TGCGCCAGCAGCTTGGATGGGGACCCTGAAAAACTGTTTTTT. It codes for CASSLDGDPEKLFF.

This clone is medium-sized. This chain links TRBV2 with TRBJ2-1; 8 bases are shared with TRBD2. Germline V CDR1 and CDR2: SNHLY, FYNNEI. This CDR3 has 15 residues. The J segment lost 6 bases and the V segment lost 3 bases, leaving 7 bases of the junction unmatched. The DNA of the CDR3 is TGTGCCAGCAGTGATTTCGGGGGGGCAGGCAATGAGCAGTTCTTC. Translating it yields CASSDFGGAGNEQFF. The whole variable domain, filled in from reference TRBV2 and TRBJ2-1, reads EPEVTQTPSHQVTQMGQEVILRCVPISNHLYFYWYRQILGQKVEFLVSFYNNEISEKSEIFDDQFSVERPDGSNFTLKIRSTKLEDSAMYFCASSDFGGAGNEQFFGPGTRLTVL.

The V call is TRBV5-1, the J call TRBJ2-5; the D call may be TRBD1 or TRBD2 (6 bases each). Germline CDR1 SGHRS, CDR2 YFSETQ. The ends were cut back, 3 bases at V and 4 bases at J, with 13 bases in the middle. There are 14 residues in the CDR3. The CDR3 DNA reads TGCGCCAGCAGCTCCCAACAGGGAGGAGAGACCCAGTACTTC. This translates into CASSSQQGGETQYF.

In its sample, this clone was seen once. The gene calls are TRBV5-1 and TRBJ2-7; 7 bases map to TRBD1. With 2 bases clipped from V and 0 bases from J, the junction kept 2 bases outside the gene matches. This CDR3 has 14 residues. Germline CDR1 SGHRS, CDR2 YFSETQ. CDR3 protein: CASSFDRDSYEQYF. The DNA of the CDR3 is TGCGCCAGCAGCTTCGACAGGGACTCCTACGAGCAGTACTTC.

The chain couples TRBV7-2 to TRBJ1-1; D remains unclear. The CDR3 spans 13 residues. Per the germline V gene, CDR1 is SGHTA and CDR2 is FQGNSA. V was clipped by 1 base and J by 1 base, with 4 bases between them. CDR3 nucleotides: TGTGCCAGCAGCTTAGTCACGAACACTGAAGCTTTCTTT. Amino acids: CASSLVTNTEAFF.

The V and J genes are TRBV19 and TRBJ1-5; 7 bases are shared with TRBD1. Germline V gene sequence: CDR1 LNHDA, CDR2 SQIVND (reference sequence). CDR3 length: 13 amino acids. Germline trimming cut 5 bases from V and 6 bases from J; bases unmatched to any gene: 4. CDR3 bases: TGTGCCAGTAGTGAGGGGGCAGGTCAGCCCCAGCATTTT. It encodes CASSEGAGQPQHF.

The V call is TRBV6-8, the J call TRBJ2-5; TRBD1 is a possible D gene (5 bases). V was clipped by 2 bases and J by 1 base, with 14 bases between them. Germline CDR1 reads MNHGY; CDR2 reads SAAAGT. This CDR3 is 16 amino acids long. The CDR3 spells CASSYRTTEPQETQYF. Here the CDR3 DNA reads TGTGCCAGCAGTTACCGGACGACAGAGCCCCAAGAGACCCAGTACTTC.

The chain carries TRBV25-1 and TRBJ2-1; TRBD2 agrees at 9 bases. Unmatched junction bases numbered 11, after V lost 2 bases and J lost 6 bases. From germline, CDR1 is MGHDK and CDR2 SYGVNS. The CDR3 is made up of 17 amino acids. CDR3 DNA sequence: TGTGCCAGCAGTGAACTAAGGTCTAGCGGGAAGGTCAATGAGCAGTTCTTC. Encoded protein: CASSELRSSGKVNEQFF.

This chain joins TRBV30 and TRBJ2-2; no clear D gene. CDR1 and CDR2 (germline): GTSNPN, SVGIG (reference sequence). The V end lost 4 bases, the J end lost 3 bases, and 6 bases lay between the germline ends. There are 12 residues in the CDR3. CDR3 amino acids: CAWMWDTGELFF. The CDR3 DNA is TGTGCCTGGATGTGGGACACCGGGGAGCTGTTTTTT.

This clone has more than one count but fewer than ten. The rearrangement joins TRBV19 to TRBJ1-5; 7 bases match TRBD1. Trimming cost V 4 bases and J 5 bases; bases outside gene matches: 2. The germline V gene has CDR1 LNHDA and CDR2 SQIVND (reference sequence). This CDR3 has 13 amino acids. The CDR3 DNA follows: TGTGCCAGTAGTACGCAGGGGGATCAGCCCCAGCATTTT. The encoded protein is CASSTQGDQPQHF.

The CDR3 region is CASSLVRGEKKQFF. DNA of the CDR3: TGTGCCAGCAGCTTAGTCAGGGGCGAAAAGAAGCAGTTCTTC. The chain joins TRBV11-3 to TRBJ2-1, with D possibly TRBD1 on 6 matching bases. The ends were cut back, 1 base at V and 11 bases at J, with 15 bases in the middle. Germline V gives CDR1 SGHNT, CDR2 YENEEA. The length of the CDR3 is 14 residues.

This sequence joins TRBV11-3 and TRBJ1-2; D unresolved. The CDR3 consists of 14 residues. The V gene lost 2 bases and the J gene lost 4 bases, with 11 bases spanning the gap. The germline CDR1 and CDR2 sequences are SGHNT and YENEEA. The CDR3 DNA is TGTGCCAGCAGCTTAAAAGGGTGGGGCTATGGCTACACCTTC. Translating gives CASSLKGWGYGYTF. The full variable domain, in which reference TRBV11-3 and TRBJ1-2 provide the parts outside the CDR3, is EAGVVQSPRYKIIEKKQPVAFWCNPISGHNTLYWYLQNLGQGPELLIRYENEEAVDDSQLPKDRFSAERLKGVDSTLKIQPAELGDSAVYLCASSLKGWGYGYTFGSGTRLTVV.

This clone was detected a few times. This chain links TRBV6-8 with TRBJ1-5, with TRBD1 matching 8 bases. The CDR3 is 15 residues long. CDR1 is MNHGY, CDR2 SAAAGT, per germline. Here the CDR3 DNA reads TGTGCAGTTACCCGGGACAGGTATAGCAATCAGCCCCAGCATTTT. This codes for CAVTRDRYSNQPQHF.

CDR3 amino acids: CSVDPGQGSYEQYF. Written as DNA, the CDR3 is TGCAGCGTTGACCCGGGACAGGGAAGCTACGAGCAGTACTTC. This chain joins TRBV29-1 and TRBJ2-7; TRBD1 matches 9 bases. The CDR3 length is 14 residues. Germline V gene sequence: CDR1 SQVTM, CDR2 ANQGSEA. The ends lost 3 bases at V and 3 bases at J; junction bases unmatched: 6.

The V call is TRBV15, the J call TRBJ2-1; the match to TRBD1 covers 9 bases. This CDR3 contains 15 residues. Trimming removed 5 bases from V and 13 bases from J; junction bases left unmatched: 15. Germline lookup yields CDR1 LNHNV and CDR2 YYDKDF (reference sequence). CDR3 sequence reads: CATSRTGGGLGGQFF. CDR3 coding DNA: TGTGCCACCAGCCGAACAGGGGGCGGGTTAGGAGGCCAGTTCTTC.

This clone was counted only a few times. This chain links TRBV19 with TRBJ2-1, with D unclear. The CDR3 has 14 amino acids. CDR1 and CDR2 (germline): LNHDA, SQIVND (reference sequence). V gave up 3 bases and J gave up 9 bases, with 15 bases separating them. The CDR3 here is CASSIKAGPREQFF. CDR3 DNA sequence: TGTGCCAGTAGTATCAAGGCAGGCCCCCGTGAGCAGTTCTTC.

The chain uses TRBV18 and TRBJ2-1; TRBD2 agrees at 8 bases. The CDR3 spans 15 residues. Germline-derived CDR1 and CDR2 are KGHSH and LQKENI. After removal of 6 bases from V and 6 bases from J, the junction contained 10 bases not matched to a gene. The CDR3 DNA is TGTGCCAGCTCTTCCGGGACTAGAGGCATCAATGAGCAGTTCTTC. Translated: CASSSGTRGINEQFF.